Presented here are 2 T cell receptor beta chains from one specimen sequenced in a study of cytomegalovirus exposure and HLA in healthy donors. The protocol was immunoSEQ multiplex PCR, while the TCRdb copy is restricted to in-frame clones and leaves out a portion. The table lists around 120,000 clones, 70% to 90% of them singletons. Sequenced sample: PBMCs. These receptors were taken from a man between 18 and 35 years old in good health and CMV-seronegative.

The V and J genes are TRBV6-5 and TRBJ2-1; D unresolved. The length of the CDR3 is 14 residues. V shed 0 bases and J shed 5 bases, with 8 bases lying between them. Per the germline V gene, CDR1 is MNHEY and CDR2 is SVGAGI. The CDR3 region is CASSYSDINNEQFF. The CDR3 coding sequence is TGTGCCAGCAGTTACTCCGACATAAACAATGAGCAGTTCTTC.

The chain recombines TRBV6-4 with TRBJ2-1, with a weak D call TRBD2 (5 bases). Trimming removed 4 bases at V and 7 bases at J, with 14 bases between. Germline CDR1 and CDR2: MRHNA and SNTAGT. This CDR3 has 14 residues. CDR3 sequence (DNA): TGTGCCAGCAGTGCGAGCGGCCGCTATAATGAGCAGTTCTTC. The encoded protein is CASSASGRYNEQFF.